This T cell receptor (beta chain) was captured by sequencing in a study of Ad26.COV2.S vaccination and SARS-CoV-2 variants. The germline CDR1 and CDR2 sequences are LNHDA and SQIVND (reference sequence). J gave up 7 bases and V 10 bases, and 12 bases lay outside the gene matches. The CDR3 has 13 residues. Here immunoSEQ multiplex PCR was the method, and the copy in TCRdb shows in-frame clones only, minus some. The sample shows some 390,000 clones, approximately 90% of them seen only once. The sample's treatment: about 20 received Ad26.COV2.S at low or high dose, single or two shots; 5 received placebo; per-sample allocation not given. After the first vaccine or placebo injection, samples were drawn on day 63. An 18-55-year-old adult in Boston served as donor. An Ad26 vector that expressed Wuhan-strain SARS-CoV-2 spike constituted the vaccine.

V is TRBV19 and J is TRBJ1-1, with 7 bases lining up with TRBD1. The sample here was peripheral blood, taken in a trial of Ad26.COV2.S vaccine versus placebo. The clonotype originates from a person aged 18 to 65 who received the Ad26.COV2.S COVID-19 vaccine or a placebo. This CDR3 reads CATTRRDRDEAFF. DNA for the CDR3: TGTGCCACGACGAGACGGGACAGAGATGAAGCTTTCTTT.